This TCR beta chain originates from a study of response to subunit inactivated influenza vaccine. Germline CDR1 reads KGHSH; CDR2 reads LQKENI. Trimming pared 2 bases from V and 8 bases from J, leaving 7 bases between. The CDR3 runs to 12 residues. Each CDR3 protein is one row after TCRdb ran MiXCR on the RT-PCR reads. The sample contains more than 400,000 distinct CDR3 sequences, around 7.7% of which appear only once. Study outcomes and limitations: Few additional T cells are recruited per seasonal influenza vaccination, authors suggested.

The table lists this clonotype with many counts. Its antigen is not known. The chain carries TRBV18 and TRBJ2-1; no clear D gene. This receptor was identified in a man between 50 and 69 years old who received an inactivated influenza vaccine. The specimen was PBMCs from blood, collected about 23 months after vaccination. Written as DNA, the CDR3 is TGTGCCAGCTCACCAGTCCGGGATGAGCAGTTCTTC. Its protein is CASSPVRDEQFF.